The TCR beta chain described here comes from a study of shared clonotypes between healthy human individuals. Across the study: Participating donors consisted of a couple of women and a few men aged 18 to 49.

Concerning this clone itself: Antigen: not known.

Study-level points and caveats: Sample collection involved blood only; tissue repertoires are likely different.

V lost 5 bases to trimming and J lost 3 bases; unmatched junction nucleotides: 3. The germline V gene encodes CDR1 SEHNR and CDR2 FQNEAQ (reference sequence). The CDR3 is 13 amino acids. It was 200 to 250 ng DNA, 25,000 to 35,000 T cell genomes, that sorted-subset replicate PCRs used. As originally analysed: ImmunoSEQ only sent back junction sequences with no quality scores, so filtering was done differently. Profiled with immunoSEQ multiplex PCR; TCRdb holds only in-frame clones, not every one. V and J calls plus clone size are reproduced from that table; the DNA served to infer D and trimming. The sample consists of 550,000 to 800,000 clones, over 65% of them appearing once.

The chain links TRBV7-9 to TRBJ1-1, with 7 bases identical to TRBD1. Specimen: memory CD4+ T cells sorted from blood. Subset of the sample: CD45RA-negative fraction. The sequence derives from a woman under 40 in good health. Here the CDR3 DNA reads TGTGCCAGCAGCACCCAGGGGGACACTGAAGCTTTCTTT. Its translation is CASSTQGDTEAFF.